The entry below gives a single TCR beta chain sequence along with its context. Antigen specificity is unknown. The data derive from a study of radiation and T cells in renal cell carcinoma. Across the study: Nephrectomy followed 15 Gy stereotactic body radiation by 4 weeks.

Time point specified: blood 2 weeks post-SBRT. Specified treatment: 15 Gy SBRT to primary tumor, nephrectomy 4 weeks later. Radiation-treated patients gave blood at baseline, week 2 and week 4. Clear cell pathology was present in this patient's renal cell carcinoma. Findings and limits, study-wide: In blood, top tumor clones expanded by 2 weeks, shrinking by 4.

Data came from immunoSEQ multiplex PCR; TCRdb stores just in-frame clones and leaves some out. The table lists some 76,000 clones, 82% of them singletons. This specimen consisted of blood, obtained from a patient whose treatment included radiotherapy and nephrectomy. The sequence derives from a man aged 60 to 69 with renal cell carcinoma.

The CDR3 DNA reads as TGTGCCAGCAGCAAGACAGGTCACTCCTACGAGCAGTACTTC. Protein product: CASSKTGHSYEQYF. This chain uses TRBV28 with TRBJ2-7, with D maybe TRBD1 (6 bases). Deletions cut 6 bases from V and 0 bases from J, with 12 bases between. This CDR3 region has 14 residues. Germline CDR1 MDHEN, CDR2 SYDVKM.